This TCR beta chain emerged from a study of blood T cell repertoires in COVID-19. The CDR3 consists of 16 residues. Germline lookup yields CDR1 SGHRS and CDR2 YFSETQ. Germline trimming cut 4 bases from V and 2 bases from J; bases unmatched to any gene: 7. TCRdb's table, derived via immunoSEQ multiplex PCR, lists solely in-frame clones and lacks some. The repertoire holds about 240,000 clones, with around 90% as singletons. The sample consisted of PBMCs or T cells enriched from blood (not recorded which). The V and J genes are TRBV5-1 and TRBJ2-7; 12 nucleotides match TRBD1. The receptor was isolated from a woman under 40 with acute COVID-19. Here the CDR3 reads CASSDGTGGYPYEQYF. The CDR3 bases are TGCGCCAGCAGCGATGGGACAGGGGGCTATCCCTACGAGCAGTACTTC. Looking up the rest from reference TRBV5-1 and TRBJ2-7 gives the full variable domain: KAGVTQTPRYLIKTRGQQVTLSCSPISGHRSVSWYQQTPGQGLQFLFEYFSETQRNKGNFPGRFSGRQFSNSRSEMNVSTLELGDSALYLCASSDGTGGYPYEQYFGPGTRLTVT.